This TCR beta chain was sequenced in a study of T cell repertoires in cytomegalovirus infection. Study context: In the study, CMV epitopes included recently identified HLA-C-restricted and well-studied HLA-B-restricted ones. Both a matching HLA type and CMV infection were indicated by public TCR beta signatures. Study-level results: What dominated the ex vivo response were HLA-C-restricted CMV-specific TCR beta clonotypes. Identification of carriers of CMV plus the relevant HLA was achieved through cumulative public TCR beta family frequency.

TCRdb analysed the reads with MiXCR anew, one entry per CDR3 protein. The data hold some 800,000 distinct CDR3 sequences, with 25% to 35% observed a single time. Trimming took off 5 bases at V and 2 bases at J, with 16 bases between the two ends. Germline V gene sequence: CDR1 SGHNT, CDR2 YENEEA. This CDR3 comprises 16 residues. This clonotype appeared a few times. Its antigen remains unidentified. The sequences come from cultured CD8+ T cells from PBMCs, collected from culture after CMV antigen stimulation. The V gene is TRBV11-3, the J gene TRBJ2-1, with D possibly TRBD1 on 6 matching bases. This clonotype originated in a human donor in good health (CMV status not recorded). Some clones in this sample may be carry-over from other donors' samples. CDR3 bases: TGTGCCAGCAGCGACCGGGACACCCTTCCCTACAATGAGCAGTTCTTC. Translation gives CASSDRDTLPYNEQFF.